The present T cell receptor (beta chain) was sequenced within a study of T cells expressing NK-cell markers. Study context: One of eight sequenced donors was HCMV-seronegative; the other seven were seropositive.

Each CDR3 protein gets one entry in TCRdb, which reprocessed the 5' RACE reads and gives no DNA. The sample table includes approximately 440,000 distinct CDR3 sequences. Germline loops: CDR1 LNHNV, CDR2 YYDKDF (reference sequence). This CDR3 contains 15 residues. The chain couples TRBV15 to TRBJ1-4. The sequence was collected from a woman aged 50 to 60 in good health. Sequencing used blood T cells: a sorted CD56 or NKG2C T cell subset, CD4+ or CD8+ T cells, or bulk PBMC T cells (not recorded which). Here the CDR3 reads CATSRDQRSSEKLFF.